This entry is about one TCR beta chain. Antigen unknown. Being one base from a much bigger clone, this may be a read error. Each CDR3 protein is one row after TCRdb ran MiXCR on the PCR reads. The sample holds 90,000 or so distinct CDR3 sequences, around 20% seen once. Deletions cut 4 bases from V and 5 bases from J, with 13 bases between. This CDR3 contains 14 residues. Germline V gene sequence: CDR1 LNHDA, CDR2 SQIVND (reference sequence). This entry comes from a study of molecular identifiers for immune sequencing clone quantification. Study in general: Replicates split RNA from approximately 22,000 or 94,000 naive CD8 cells five ways, and the researchers sequenced four portions.

Whole-study results and caveats: Clonotypes topping 20 RNA copies carried over 97% of effector molecules but under 1% of naive ones.

The authors sorted naive CD8 T cells as CD8+CD4-CCR7+CD45RA+. This clonotype was sampled from a human donor in good health. Some libraries in this study had Jurkat cell RNA spiked in. Sequencing was performed on naive CD8+ T cells from blood, with Jurkat cell RNA spiked in. The subset is: FACS-sorted CD8+CD4-CCR7+CD45RA+ naive T cells. The chain carries TRBV19 and TRBJ2-3; D remains unclear. The CDR3 sequence: CASSTYSPIDTQYF. As DNA, the CDR3 is TGTGCCAGTAGTACGTATAGTCCAATAGATACGCAGTATTTT.